The 32 T cell receptor beta chains below all came from one sample that was sequenced in a study of molecular identifiers for immune sequencing clone quantification. Via MiXCR, TCRdb re-called the PCR reads, giving one row per CDR3 protein. The table records around 480,000 distinct CDR3 sequences, over 20% of them present only once. Input material: naive CD8+ T cells from blood, with Jurkat cell RNA spiked in. Sample subset: FACS-sorted CD8+CD4-CCR7+CD45RA+ naive T cells. The receptors stem from a human donor in good health. Some libraries in this study had Jurkat cell RNA spiked in.

This clonotype was seen at least ten times. The rearrangement links TRBV20-1 to TRBJ2-7; D remains ambiguous. Trimming left V 6 bases short and J 3 bases short, with 24 bases between. Germline-derived CDR1 and CDR2 are DFQATT and SNEGSKA (reference sequence). The CDR3 has 16 residues. DNA of the CDR3: TGCAGTGCCGCACAACTCTTGACGGGCCATGGCTACGAGCAGTACTTC. Translation gives CSAAQLLTGHGYEQYF.

On this clonotype itself: One junction end disagrees with the germline gene, perhaps due to a read error. CDR3 bases: TGCGGTGCTAGAGATTCAGGGGACGCGACCTACGAGCAGTACTTC. Amino acid sequence: CGARDSGDATYEQYF. The rearrangement links TRBV20-1 to TRBJ2-7; D possibly corresponds to TRBD1 (6 bases). There are 15 residues in the CDR3. Germline CDR1 is DFQATT and CDR2 is SNEGSKA (reference sequence).

The V and J genes are TRBV28 and TRBJ1-5; 12 nucleotides match TRBD1. This CDR3 spans 15 amino acids. Unmatched junction bases numbered 7, after V lost 6 bases and J lost 7 bases. The germline gives CDR1 MDHEN, CDR2 SYDVKM. CDR3 sequence reads: CASSRGQGAGQPQHF. The CDR3 coding sequence is TGTGCCAGCAGCCGGGGACAGGGGGCAGGCCAGCCCCAGCATTTT.

This chain joins TRBV7-8 and TRBJ2-7, with D possibly TRBD1 on 7 matching bases. The V gene's germline CDR1 is SGHVS and CDR2 FQNEAQ. The length of the CDR3 is 14 residues. The V gene lost 1 base and the J gene lost 5 bases, with 12 bases spanning the gap. The CDR3 coding sequence is TGTGCCAGCAGCTTAGGCCCAGGGGGGAACGAGCAGTACTTC. It codes for CASSLGPGGNEQYF.

The chain has TRBV6-5 and TRBJ2-3; TRBD2 matches 8 bases. The ends lost 2 bases at V and 0 bases at J; junction bases unmatched: 4. Per germline, CDR1 MNHEY and CDR2 SVGAGI. The CDR3 contains 16 residues. The CDR3 here is CASSYALAGSTDTQYF. The CDR3, as DNA: TGTGCCAGCAGTTACGCCTTAGCGGGGAGCACAGATACGCAGTATTTT.

This clonotype was recorded a few times. The rearrangement joins TRBV11-1 to TRBJ2-7; maybe TRBD2 (6 bases). The CDR3 sequence is 15 residues long. Germline assignment: CDR1 SGHAT and CDR2 FQDESV (reference sequence). The germline V and J ends were trimmed by 0 bases and 2 bases, with 11 bases remaining between them. For the CDR3, the DNA is TGTGCCAGCAGCTTAGCACGGGGGTACCCCTACGAGCAGTACTTC. It yields the protein CASSLARGYPYEQYF.

About this clonotype: The junction differs from germline at one of its ends, possibly a read error. The rearrangement joins TRBV4-1 to TRBJ2-3; D is uncertain. This CDR3 is built from 15 residues. Germline CDR1 is MGHRA and CDR2 is YSYEKL. The DNA of the CDR3 is TGCGCCGGCAGCCGAGTCAGTGGTAGCACAGATACGCAGTATTTT. Translating it yields CAGSRVSGSTDTQYF.

This clonotype was recorded many times. This rearrangement joins TRBV28 to TRBJ2-7, with 10 bases lining up with TRBD1. This CDR3 is 15 amino acids long. V shed 4 bases, J shed 7 bases, and the junction held 10 bases outside the gene matches. From germline, CDR1 is MDHEN and CDR2 SYDVKM. The CDR3, as DNA: TGTGCCAGCAGTTCTCTGACAGGGGGCTTGGGGGAGCAGTACTTC. Translation: CASSSLTGGLGEQYF.

The chain is built from TRBV4-3 and TRBJ2-7, with unresolved D. The V gene's germline CDR1 is LGHNA and CDR2 YSLEER. The germline V and J ends were trimmed by 1 base and 2 bases, with 12 bases remaining between them. CDR3 length: 15 residues. The CDR3 nucleotides are TGCGCCAGCAGCCAAGCTTCAGGATCCCCCTACGAGCAGTACTTC. This translates into CASSQASGSPYEQYF.

This clonotype occurred a few times. The V gene is TRBV28, the J gene TRBJ2-1, with a weak D call TRBD2 (6 bases). The CDR3 has 14 amino acids. The V end was cut by 10 bases, the J end by 0 bases, with 13 bases between. Germline CDR1 MDHEN, CDR2 SYDVKM. DNA of the CDR3: TGTGCCACGACCGGAGGGCCCTCCTACAATGAGCAGTTCTTC. This sequence encodes CATTGGPSYNEQFF.

V and J are TRBV7-6 and TRBJ2-7, with D perhaps assigned TRBD1 or TRBD2 (5 bases each). CDR3 length: 14 amino acids. CDR1 is SGHVS and CDR2 is FNYEAQ in the germline V gene. The ends were cut back, 3 bases at V and 7 bases at J, with 16 bases in the middle. This CDR3 reads CASSFGTAEGEQYF. The CDR3 DNA follows: TGTGCCAGCAGCTTTGGGACGGCCGAAGGGGAGCAGTACTTC.

Concerning this clonotype: This clone may be a read error of a much larger clone one base away. The rearrangement uses TRBV7-8 and TRBJ1-5; D ambiguous. The tail of the sequence fits TRBJ2-3 better, so the J call may be wrong. Per the germline V gene, CDR1 is SGHVS and CDR2 is FQNEAQ. The CDR3 is 16 amino acids. The CDR3 region has the DNA TGTGCCAGCAGCGCATTAACAACTCATAGCAATCAGCCCCAGTATTTT. Its protein is CASSALTTHSNQPQYF.

This clonotype was detected ten times or more. The chain uses TRBV20-1 and TRBJ2-7; 8 bases match TRBD2. The CDR3 is 14 amino acids. V shed 2 bases, J shed 2 bases, and the junction held 5 bases outside the gene matches. Looked up from germline, CDR1 is DFQATT and CDR2 is SNEGSKA (reference sequence). The CDR3 DNA reads as TGCAGTGCTAGAACGGGGGGGGGGCCCTACGAGCAGTACTTC. Protein: CSARTGGGPYEQYF.

The gene calls are TRBV20-1 and TRBJ2-7, with 8 positions matching TRBD2. Losses at the gene ends were 1 base for V and 0 bases for J; bases not matched to a gene: 8. CDR1 is DFQATT, CDR2 SNEGSKA, per germline (reference sequence). This CDR3 is 16 amino acids long. The CDR3 protein is CSARVRSSGHSYEQYF. CDR3 nucleotides: TGCAGTGCTAGAGTCAGGTCTAGCGGGCACTCCTACGAGCAGTACTTC.

To note about this clonotype: This may stem from a read error, because a much larger clone lies one nucleotide away. This sequence joins TRBV29-1 and TRBJ2-1; 13 positions agree with TRBD2. Germline CDR1 SQVTM, CDR2 ANQGSEA. This CDR3 has 15 residues. Trimming took 7 bases from V and 9 from J; bases not matched to a gene: 12. The CDR3 bases are TGCAGCGCCACGCGCGGACTAGCGGGAGAAGGTGAGCAGTTCTTC. This codes for CSATRGLAGEGEQFF.

This clonotype came up a few times. The genes are TRBV27 and TRBJ2-7, with 7 nucleotides matching TRBD2. Germline assignment: CDR1 MNHEY and CDR2 SMNVEV (reference sequence). V shed 7 bases, J shed 0 bases, and the junction held 6 bases outside the gene matches. This CDR3 is 14 amino acids long. The CDR3 sequence: CASNPGGPSYEQYF. The CDR3 DNA sequence: TGTGCCAGCAACCCGGGGGGTCCCTCCTACGAGCAGTACTTC.

Remarks on this clonotype: The junction does not match germline at one end; this may be a read error. This CDR3 is CASSHRVGSFEQYF. The DNA of the CDR3 is TGTGCCAGCAGCCACAGGGTGGGGTCCTTCGAGCAGTACTTC. The chain carries TRBV5-8 and TRBJ2-7; weak D call: TRBD1 (6 bases). This CDR3 contains 14 residues. The V gene's germline CDR1 is SGHTS and CDR2 YDEGEE.

This clonotype was observed a handful of times. CDR3: CASSPLGGGQTYGYTF. In nucleotides, the CDR3 is TGCGCCAGCAGTCCTTTAGGCGGGGGGCAAACGTATGGCTACACCTTC. The genes are TRBV4-1 and TRBJ1-2, with D perhaps matching TRBD1 (6 bases). V lost 6 bases to trimming and J lost 5 bases, with 22 bases between them. The CDR3 consists of 16 residues. The germline V gene has CDR1 MGHRA and CDR2 YSYEKL.

This clonotype was picked up many times. This chain joins TRBV20-1 and TRBJ2-3, with TRBD1 identical over 11 bases. After removal of 5 bases from V and 4 bases from J, the junction contained 8 bases not matched to a gene. The CDR3 consists of 15 residues. Per germline, CDR1 DFQATT and CDR2 SNEGSKA (reference sequence). The CDR3 sequence: CSAFWTGGAADTQYF. CDR3 in DNA: TGCAGTGCTTTCTGGACAGGGGGCGCGGCAGATACGCAGTATTTT.

This clonotype was recorded a few times. This chain joins TRBV19 and TRBJ2-7; weak D call: TRBD1 (6 bases). The CDR3 sequence is 13 residues long. Germline V gene data show CDR1 as LNHDA and CDR2 as SQIVND (reference sequence). The V and J ends lost 4 bases and 7 bases respectively, with 14 bases between them. This chain's CDR3 is CASSTPPGQEQYF. Here the CDR3 DNA reads TGTGCCAGTAGTACCCCCCCCGGACAGGAGCAGTACTTC.

This clonotype was detected ten times or more. This sequence joins TRBV27 and TRBJ1-5; unclear D gene. This CDR3 region has 13 residues. V was trimmed by 3 bases and J by 2 bases, leaving 5 bases between them. Germline V gene lookup returns CDR1 MNHEY and CDR2 SMNVEV (reference sequence). CDR3 DNA sequence: TGTGCCAGCAGTTTTGGGCGCAATCAGCCCCAGCATTTT. The encoded protein is CASSFGRNQPQHF.

This clonotype was picked up many times. The V and J genes are TRBV14 and TRBJ1-4; D call uncertain. The CDR3 consists of 14 residues. Germline V gene data show CDR1 as SGHDN and CDR2 as FVKESK. Trimming left V 6 bases short and J 1 base short, with 9 bases between. The CDR3 spells CASSLTRTNEKLFF. The CDR3 nucleotides are TGTGCCAGCAGTTTGACAAGAACTAATGAAAAACTGTTTTTT.

Concerning this clonotype itself: One base away lies a much larger clone, so this may be a sequencing read error. The chain combines TRBV5-6 with TRBJ1-1, with a tentative D call TRBD1 (5 bases). The CDR3 runs 15 residues. Germline CDR1 reads SGHDT; CDR2 reads YYEEEE. The V and J ends lost 1 base and 4 bases respectively, with 14 bases between them. The CDR3 region has the DNA TGTGCCAGCAGCTTGATTGAGGGGCTGCTCACTGAAGCTTTCTTT. Amino acids: CASSLIEGLLTEAFF. Supplemented by reference TRBV5-6 and TRBJ1-1, the full variable domain reads DAGVTQSPTHLIKTRGQQVTLRCSPKSGHDTVSWYQQALGQGPQFIFQYYEEEERQRGNFPDRFSGHQFPNYSSELNVNALLLGDSALYLCASSLIEGLLTEAFFGQGTRLTVV.

In this sample, this clonotype turned up a few times. J is TRBJ2-7 and V is TRBV5-1; D unresolved. The CDR3 has 16 amino acids. The V end was cut by 1 base, the J end by 0 bases, with 14 bases between. Germline CDR1 SGHRS, CDR2 YFSETQ. For the CDR3, the DNA is TGCGCCAGCAGCTTGCCAGTCGGCGCGAGCTCCTACGAGCAGTACTTC. This sequence encodes CASSLPVGASSYEQYF.

The table lists this clonotype with a few counts. V gene TRBV6-2 or TRBV6-3 combines with J gene TRBJ2-3; D possibly matches TRBD1 or TRBD2 (5 bases each). The CDR3 totals 17 residues. The germline V and J ends were trimmed by 6 bases and 2 bases, with 21 bases remaining between them. Per germline, CDR1 MNHEY and CDR2 SVGEGT. The CDR3 coding sequence is TGTGCCAGCAGGGGGAGACGGGACCCCAGTCTCACAGATACGCAGTATTTT. The encoded protein is CASRGRRDPSLTDTQYF.

This clonotype was counted between two and nine times. V gene TRBV2 combines with J gene TRBJ2-7; weak D call: TRBD1 (5 bases). From germline, CDR1 is SNHLY and CDR2 FYNNEI. CDR3 length: 14 residues. The V end lost 7 bases, the J end lost 2 bases, and 15 bases lay between the germline ends. The CDR3 is CASTDRAGTYEQYF. DNA for the CDR3: TGTGCCAGCACCGACAGAGCAGGAACCTACGAGCAGTACTTC. Looking up the rest from reference TRBV2 and TRBJ2-7 gives the full variable domain: EPEVTQTPSHQVTQMGQEVILRCVPISNHLYFYWYRQILGQKVEFLVSFYNNEISEKSEIFDDQFSVERPDGSNFTLKIRSTKLEDSAMYFCASTDRAGTYEQYFGPGTRLTVT.

The chain links TRBV19 to TRBJ1-6; 7 nucleotides match TRBD1. CDR3 length: 14 amino acids. The germline gives CDR1 LNHDA, CDR2 SQIVND (reference sequence). Trimming cost V 8 bases and J 8 bases; bases outside gene matches: 9. The CDR3 bases are TGTGCCAGTGGTCCCGGGACAGACTATTCACCCCTCCACTTT. Translation: CASGPGTDYSPLHF.

This clonotype was picked up one time. A much larger clone is a single base away; this may be a read error. This chain connects TRBV7-8 to TRBJ1-4, with unresolved D. This CDR3 has 15 amino acids. CDR1 and CDR2 (germline): SGHVS, FQNEAQ. The CDR3 protein is CASGLSVEGKEKLFF. The CDR3 region has the DNA TGTGCCAGCGGCTTAAGTGTGGAAGGGAAGGAAAAACTGTTTTTT.

In this sample, this clonotype turned up many times. The V gene is TRBV12-3 or TRBV12-4, the J gene TRBJ2-3; D unclear. The CDR3 sequence is 13 residues long. V lost 3 bases, J lost 0 bases, and 4 bases lay in between. The CDR3 DNA reads as TGTGCCAGCAGTTTCGTGAGCACAGATACGCAGTATTTT. Its protein product is CASSFVSTDTQYF.

The CDR3 DNA follows: TGTGCCAGCAGTGAAGCCAGCTTCTATGGCTACACCTTC. This gives the protein CASSEASFYGYTF. The chain has TRBV2 and TRBJ1-2; no clear D. Germline-derived CDR1 and CDR2 are SNHLY and FYNNEI. The CDR3 is 13 amino acids. V dropped 0 bases and J dropped 4 bases, with 6 bases sitting between them. The entire variable domain, with the rest obtained from reference TRBV2 and TRBJ1-2, is as follows: EPEVTQTPSHQVTQMGQEVILRCVPISNHLYFYWYRQILGQKVEFLVSFYNNEISEKSEIFDDQFSVERPDGSNFTLKIRSTKLEDSAMYFCASSEASFYGYTFGSGTRLTVV.

The chain employs TRBV20-1 and TRBJ1-1, with 10 positions matching TRBD1. This CDR3 spans 15 amino acids. V lost 8 bases, J lost 3 bases, and 12 bases stayed unmatched. CDR1 is DFQATT and CDR2 is SNEGSKA in the germline V gene (reference sequence). This chain's CDR3 is CSPKRGDRGYTEAFF. CDR3 coding DNA: TGCAGTCCCAAAAGGGGGGACAGGGGTTACACTGAAGCTTTCTTT.

This rearrangement joins TRBV15 to TRBJ2-5, with a tentative D call TRBD2 (6 bases). The CDR3 has 15 residues. Germline CDR1 reads LNHNV; CDR2 reads YYDKDF (reference sequence). Deletions cut 5 bases from V and 4 bases from J, with 17 bases between. CDR3 sequence (DNA): TGTGCCACCAGCGGGGGACGGAGGGGAGGAGAGACCCAGTACTTC. Encoded protein: CATSGGRRGGETQYF.